The clone carrying this TCR beta chain came up a few times. Its antigen remains unidentified. The germline gives CDR1 SGHRS, CDR2 YFSETQ. The CDR3 sequence is 13 residues long. V lost 5 bases and J lost 4, with 10 bases in between. Unique molecular identifier tags were affixed to discrete cDNA molecules. TCRdb re-called the 5' RACE reads with MiXCR, one entry per CDR3 protein. The repertoire has 50,000 to 60,000 distinct CDR3 sequences, around 12% of them found once; the top ten carry 1.3% to 1.5%. This sample was included in a study of early T cells in non-severe SARS-CoV-2 infection. Study overall: From unsorted whole blood, bulk RNA was sequenced, and the chains remained unpaired.

Study observations and caveats: VDJdb matching skewed toward anti-spike CD8 responses, missing private and CD4 specificities.

The sequencing input was whole blood. This sequence originates from an adult who was a healthcare worker with PCR-confirmed SARS-CoV-2 infection or an uninfected control (not recorded which). The V gene is TRBV5-1, the J gene TRBJ1-5; D is ambiguous. The CDR3 region has the DNA TGCGCCAGCAGTTACGGCCCTAATCAGCCCCAGCATTTT. Translation: CASSYGPNQPQHF.